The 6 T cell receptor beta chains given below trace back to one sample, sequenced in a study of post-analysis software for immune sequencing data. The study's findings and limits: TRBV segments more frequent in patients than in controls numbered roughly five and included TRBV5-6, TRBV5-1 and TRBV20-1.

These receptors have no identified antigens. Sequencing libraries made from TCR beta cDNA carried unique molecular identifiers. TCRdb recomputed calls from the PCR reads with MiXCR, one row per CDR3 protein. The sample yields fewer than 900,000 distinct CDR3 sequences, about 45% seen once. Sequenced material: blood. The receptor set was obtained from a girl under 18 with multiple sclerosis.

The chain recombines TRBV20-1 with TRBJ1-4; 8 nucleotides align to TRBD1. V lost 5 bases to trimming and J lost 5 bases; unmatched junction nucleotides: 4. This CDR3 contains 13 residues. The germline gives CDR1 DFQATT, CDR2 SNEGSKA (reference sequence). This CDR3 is CSAGQGANEKLFF. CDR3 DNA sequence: TGCAGTGCTGGTCAGGGGGCAAATGAAAAACTGTTTTTT.

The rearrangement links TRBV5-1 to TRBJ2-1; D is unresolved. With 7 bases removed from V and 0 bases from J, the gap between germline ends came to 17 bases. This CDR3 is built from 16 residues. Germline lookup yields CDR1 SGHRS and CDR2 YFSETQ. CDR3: CASAVGTASSYNEQFF. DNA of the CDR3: TGCGCCAGCGCCGTAGGAACAGCTAGCTCCTACAATGAGCAGTTCTTC.

The CDR3 coding sequence is TGTGCCAGCAGCCGGGACAGAAAAACCTACGAGCAGTACTTC. It encodes CASSRDRKTYEQYF. The chain recombines TRBV13 with TRBJ2-7; 7 positions agree with TRBD1. CDR3 length: 14 residues. CDR1 is PRHDT, CDR2 FYEKMQ, per germline (reference sequence). The V segment lost 5 bases and the J segment 2 bases; nucleotides outside the gene matches: 6.

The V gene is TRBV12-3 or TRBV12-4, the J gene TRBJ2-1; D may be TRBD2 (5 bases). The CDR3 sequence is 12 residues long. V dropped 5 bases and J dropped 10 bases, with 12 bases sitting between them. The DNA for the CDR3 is TGTGCCAGCAGTAAAGGGCCGGGGGAGCAGTTCTTC. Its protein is CASSKGPGEQFF.

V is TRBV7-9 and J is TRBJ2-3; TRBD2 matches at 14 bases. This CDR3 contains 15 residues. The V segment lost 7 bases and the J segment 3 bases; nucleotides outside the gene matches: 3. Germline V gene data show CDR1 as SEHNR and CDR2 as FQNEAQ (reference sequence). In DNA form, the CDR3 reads TGTGCCAGCACGACTAGCGGGAGGGAAACAGATACGCAGTATTTT. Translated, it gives CASTTSGRETDTQYF.

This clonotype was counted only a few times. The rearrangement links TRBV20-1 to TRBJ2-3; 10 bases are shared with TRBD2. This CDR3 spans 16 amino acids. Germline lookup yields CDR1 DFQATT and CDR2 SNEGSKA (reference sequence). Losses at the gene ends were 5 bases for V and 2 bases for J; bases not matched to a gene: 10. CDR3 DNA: TGCAGTGCTGGACTCCGGACTAGCGGCCCCACAGATACGCAGTATTTT. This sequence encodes CSAGLRTSGPTDTQYF.